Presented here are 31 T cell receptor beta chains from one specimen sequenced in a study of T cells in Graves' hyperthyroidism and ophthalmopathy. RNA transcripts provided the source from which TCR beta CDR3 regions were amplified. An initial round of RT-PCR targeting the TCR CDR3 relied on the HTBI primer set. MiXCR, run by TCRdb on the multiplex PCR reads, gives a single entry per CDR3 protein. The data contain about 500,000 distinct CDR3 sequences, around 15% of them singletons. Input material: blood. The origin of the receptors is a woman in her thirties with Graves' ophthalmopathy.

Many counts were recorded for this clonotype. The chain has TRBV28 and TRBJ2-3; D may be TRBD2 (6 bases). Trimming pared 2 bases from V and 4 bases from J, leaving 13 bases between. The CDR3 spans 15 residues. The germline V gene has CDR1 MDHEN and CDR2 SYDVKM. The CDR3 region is CASSLGEVFADTQYF. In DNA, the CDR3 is TGTGCCAGCAGTTTAGGGGAGGTGTTCGCAGATACGCAGTATTTT. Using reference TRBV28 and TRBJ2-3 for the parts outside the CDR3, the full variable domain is DVKVTQSSRYLVKRTGEKVFLECVQDMDHENMFWYRQDPGLGLRLIYFSYDVKMKEKGDIPEGYSVSREKKERFSLILESASTNQTSMYLCASSLGEVFADTQYFGPGTRLTVL.

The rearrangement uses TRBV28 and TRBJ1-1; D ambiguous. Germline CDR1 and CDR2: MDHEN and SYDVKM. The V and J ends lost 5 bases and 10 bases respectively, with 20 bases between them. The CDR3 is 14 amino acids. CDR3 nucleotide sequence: TGTGCCAGCAGTCTAAAGGAGGGTTGGAGTGCAGCTTTCTTT. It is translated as CASSLKEGWSAAFF.

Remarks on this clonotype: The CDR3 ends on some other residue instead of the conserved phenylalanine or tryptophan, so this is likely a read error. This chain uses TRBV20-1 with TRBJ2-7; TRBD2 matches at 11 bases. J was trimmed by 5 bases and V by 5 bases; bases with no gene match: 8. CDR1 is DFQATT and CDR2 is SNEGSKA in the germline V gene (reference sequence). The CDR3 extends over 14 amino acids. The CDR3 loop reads CSAPTSGSSDEQYY. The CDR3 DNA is TGCAGTGCTCCAACTAGCGGGAGTAGCGACGAGCAGTACTAC.

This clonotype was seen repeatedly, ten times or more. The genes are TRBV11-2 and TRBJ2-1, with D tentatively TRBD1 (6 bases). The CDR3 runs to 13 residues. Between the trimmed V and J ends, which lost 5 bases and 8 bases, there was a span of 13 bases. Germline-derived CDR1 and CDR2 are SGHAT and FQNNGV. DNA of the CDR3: TGTGCCAGCAGCGATCAGGGGTCGGATGAGCAGTTCTTC. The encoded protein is CASSDQGSDEQFF.

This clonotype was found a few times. Here the CDR3 DNA reads TGCAGTGCTAGAGGACCTGGGACTAGCGGGAGTACTGGGGCCAACGTCCTGACTTTC. Translation gives CSARGPGTSGSTGANVLTF. The gene calls are TRBV20-1 and TRBJ2-6; 14 nucleotides agree with TRBD2. Trimming removed 1 base from V and 2 bases from J; junction bases left unmatched: 7. There are 19 residues in the CDR3. Germline V gene sequence: CDR1 DFQATT, CDR2 SNEGSKA (reference sequence).

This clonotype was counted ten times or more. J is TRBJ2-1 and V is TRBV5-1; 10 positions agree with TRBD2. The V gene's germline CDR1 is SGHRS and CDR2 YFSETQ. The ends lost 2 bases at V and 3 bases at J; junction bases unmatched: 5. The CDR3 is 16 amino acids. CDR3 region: CASSFGLADHYNEQFF. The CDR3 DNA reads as TGCGCCAGCAGCTTCGGACTAGCGGACCACTACAATGAGCAGTTCTTC.

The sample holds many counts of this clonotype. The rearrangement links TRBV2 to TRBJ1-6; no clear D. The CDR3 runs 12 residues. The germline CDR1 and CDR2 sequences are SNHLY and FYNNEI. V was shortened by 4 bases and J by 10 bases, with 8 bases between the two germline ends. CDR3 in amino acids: CASSGGASPLHF. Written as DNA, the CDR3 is TGTGCCAGCAGTGGGGGAGCCTCACCCCTCCACTTT.

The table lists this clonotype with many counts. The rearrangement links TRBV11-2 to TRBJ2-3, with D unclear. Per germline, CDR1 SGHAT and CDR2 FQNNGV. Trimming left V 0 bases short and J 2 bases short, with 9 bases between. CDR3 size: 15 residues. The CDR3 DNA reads TGTGCCAGCAGCTTAGAAGGTCGGAACACAGATACGCAGTATTTT. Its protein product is CASSLEGRNTDTQYF.

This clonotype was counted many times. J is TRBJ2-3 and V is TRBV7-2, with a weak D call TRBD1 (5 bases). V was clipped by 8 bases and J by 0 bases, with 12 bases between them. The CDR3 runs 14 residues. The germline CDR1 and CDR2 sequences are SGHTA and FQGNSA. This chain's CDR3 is CASGARRSTDTQYF. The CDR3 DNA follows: TGTGCCAGCGGGGCTAGACGGAGCACAGATACGCAGTATTTT.

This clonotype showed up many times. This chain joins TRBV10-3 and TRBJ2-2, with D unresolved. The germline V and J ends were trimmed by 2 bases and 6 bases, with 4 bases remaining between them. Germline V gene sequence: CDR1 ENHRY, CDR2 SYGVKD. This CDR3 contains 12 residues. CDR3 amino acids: CAISEGAGELFF. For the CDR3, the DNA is TGTGCCATCAGTGAGGGCGCCGGGGAGCTGTTTTTT.

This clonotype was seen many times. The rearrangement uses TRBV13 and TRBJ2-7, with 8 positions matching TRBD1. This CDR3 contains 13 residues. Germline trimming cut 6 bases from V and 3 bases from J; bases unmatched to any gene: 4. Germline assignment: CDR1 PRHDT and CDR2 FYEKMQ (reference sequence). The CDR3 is CASSRTGGYEQYF. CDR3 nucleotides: TGTGCCAGCAGTAGAACAGGGGGCTACGAGCAGTACTTC. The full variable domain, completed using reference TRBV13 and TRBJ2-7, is AAGVIQSPRHLIKEKRETATLKCYPIPRHDTVYWYQQGPGQDPQFLISFYEKMQSDKGSIPDRFSAQQFSDYHSELNMSSLELGDSALYFCASSRTGGYEQYFGPGTRLTVT.

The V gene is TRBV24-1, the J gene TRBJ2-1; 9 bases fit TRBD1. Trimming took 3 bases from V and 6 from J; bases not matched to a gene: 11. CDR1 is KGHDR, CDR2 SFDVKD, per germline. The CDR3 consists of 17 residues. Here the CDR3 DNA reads TGTGCCACCAGTGATCCTGACAGGGGGAAGCTGGGCAATGAGCAGTTCTTC. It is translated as CATSDPDRGKLGNEQFF.

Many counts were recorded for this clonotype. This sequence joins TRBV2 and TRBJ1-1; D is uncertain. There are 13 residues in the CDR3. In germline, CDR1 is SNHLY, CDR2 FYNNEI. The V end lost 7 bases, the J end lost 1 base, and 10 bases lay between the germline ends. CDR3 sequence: CASNPGPNTEAFF. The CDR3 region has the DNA TGTGCCAGCAATCCAGGCCCGAACACTGAAGCTTTCTTT.

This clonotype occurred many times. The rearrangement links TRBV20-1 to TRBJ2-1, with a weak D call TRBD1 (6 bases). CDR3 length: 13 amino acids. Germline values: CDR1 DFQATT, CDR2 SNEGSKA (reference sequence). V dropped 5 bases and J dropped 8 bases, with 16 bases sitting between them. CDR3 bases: TGCAGTGCTCCCCTTGAGAGGGGGTATGAGCAGTTCTTC. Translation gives CSAPLERGYEQFF.

CDR3 residues: CASSMRMNTEAFF. The CDR3, as DNA: TGTGCCAGCAGCATGAGGATGAACACTGAAGCTTTCTTT. This rearrangement joins TRBV7-9 to TRBJ1-1; D unresolved. V lost 5 bases to trimming and J lost 0 bases, with 7 bases between them. The CDR3 consists of 13 residues. Germline V lookup: CDR1 SEHNR, CDR2 FQNEAQ (reference sequence).

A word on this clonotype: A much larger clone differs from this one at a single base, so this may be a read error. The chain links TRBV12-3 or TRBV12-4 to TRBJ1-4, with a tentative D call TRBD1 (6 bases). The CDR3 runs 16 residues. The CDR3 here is CDSSLARGGRNEKLFF. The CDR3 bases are TGTGACAGCAGTTTAGCCCGGGGGGGGCGTAATGAAAAACTGTTTTTT.

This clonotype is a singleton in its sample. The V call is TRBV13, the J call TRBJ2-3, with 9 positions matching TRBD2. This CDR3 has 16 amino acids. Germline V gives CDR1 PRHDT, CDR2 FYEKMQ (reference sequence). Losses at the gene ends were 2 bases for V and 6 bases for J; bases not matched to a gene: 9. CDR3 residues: CASSLRLAGYADTQYF. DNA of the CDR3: TGTGCCAGCAGCTTACGGCTAGCGGGATATGCGGATACGCAGTATTTT.

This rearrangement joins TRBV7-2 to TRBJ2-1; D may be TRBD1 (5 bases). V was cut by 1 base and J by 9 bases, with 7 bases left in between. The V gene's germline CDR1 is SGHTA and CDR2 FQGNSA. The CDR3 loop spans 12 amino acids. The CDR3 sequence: CASSLERGEQFF. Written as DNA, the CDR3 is TGTGCCAGCAGCTTAGAAAGGGGTGAGCAGTTCTTC.

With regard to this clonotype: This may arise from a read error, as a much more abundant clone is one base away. CDR3 residues: CASSVGQGPTNEKLFF. The CDR3 DNA is TGTGCCAGCAGTGTAGGGCAGGGCCCAACTAATGAAAAACTGTTTTTT. V and J are TRBV12-3 or TRBV12-4 and TRBJ1-4, with TRBD1 as a possible D gene (5 bases). Trimming cost V 5 bases and J 0 bases, with 13 bases left between them. The CDR3 spans 16 residues.

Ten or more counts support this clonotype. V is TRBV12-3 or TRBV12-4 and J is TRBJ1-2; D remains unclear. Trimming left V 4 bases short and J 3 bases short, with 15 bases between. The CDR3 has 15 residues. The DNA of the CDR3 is TGTGCCAGCAGTTCGCCCCACCCCCCCCACTATGGCTACACCTTC. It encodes CASSSPHPPHYGYTF.

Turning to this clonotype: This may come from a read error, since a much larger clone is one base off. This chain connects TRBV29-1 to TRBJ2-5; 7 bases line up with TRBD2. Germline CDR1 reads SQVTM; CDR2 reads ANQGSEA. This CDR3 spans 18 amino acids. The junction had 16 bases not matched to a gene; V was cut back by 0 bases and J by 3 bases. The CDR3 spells CSVEDSGTGGRFEETQYF. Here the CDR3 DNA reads TGCAGCGTTGAAGACTCCGGGACTGGCGGGAGATTCGAAGAGACCCAGTACTTC.

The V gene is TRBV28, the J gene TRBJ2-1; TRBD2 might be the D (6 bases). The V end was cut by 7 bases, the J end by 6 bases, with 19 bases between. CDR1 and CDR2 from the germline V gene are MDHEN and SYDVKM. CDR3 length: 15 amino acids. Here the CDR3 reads CASTKAGHKANEQFF. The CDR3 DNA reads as TGTGCCAGCACCAAGGCGGGGCACAAGGCCAATGAGCAGTTCTTC. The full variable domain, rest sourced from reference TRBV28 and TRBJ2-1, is DVKVTQSSRYLVKRTGEKVFLECVQDMDHENMFWYRQDPGLGLRLIYFSYDVKMKEKGDIPEGYSVSREKKERFSLILESASTNQTSMYLCASTKAGHKANEQFFGPGTRLTVL.

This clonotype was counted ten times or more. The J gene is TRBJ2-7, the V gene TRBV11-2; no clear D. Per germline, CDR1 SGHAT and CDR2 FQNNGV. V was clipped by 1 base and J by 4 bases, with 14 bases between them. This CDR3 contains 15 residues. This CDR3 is CASSLAPTVYYEQYF. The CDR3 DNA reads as TGTGCCAGCAGCTTAGCCCCAACGGTCTATTACGAGCAGTACTTC. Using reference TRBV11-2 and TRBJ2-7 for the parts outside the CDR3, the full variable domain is EAGVAQSPRYKIIEKRQSVAFWCNPISGHATLYWYQQILGQGPKLLIQFQNNGVVDDSQLPKDRFSAERLKGVDSTLKIQPAKLEDSAVYLCASSLAPTVYYEQYFGPGTRLTVT.

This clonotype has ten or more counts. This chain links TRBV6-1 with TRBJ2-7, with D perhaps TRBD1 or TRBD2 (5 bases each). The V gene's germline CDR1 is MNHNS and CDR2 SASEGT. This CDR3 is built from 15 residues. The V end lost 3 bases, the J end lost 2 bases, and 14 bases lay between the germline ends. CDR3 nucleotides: TGTGCCAGCAGTGACACCGGGACGCAAGCCTACGAGCAGTACTTC. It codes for CASSDTGTQAYEQYF.

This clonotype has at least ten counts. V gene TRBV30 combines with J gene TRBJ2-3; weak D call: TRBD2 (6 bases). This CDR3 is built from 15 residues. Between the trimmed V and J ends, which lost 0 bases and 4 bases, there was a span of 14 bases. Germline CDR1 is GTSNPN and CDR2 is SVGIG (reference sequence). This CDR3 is CAWSVSGLPSDTQYF. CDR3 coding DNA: TGTGCCTGGAGTGTATCTGGACTACCTTCAGATACGCAGTATTTT.

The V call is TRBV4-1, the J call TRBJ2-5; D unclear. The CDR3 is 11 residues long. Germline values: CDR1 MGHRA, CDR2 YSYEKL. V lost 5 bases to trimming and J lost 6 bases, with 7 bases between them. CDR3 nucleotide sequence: TGCGCCAGCAGCTTTGAAAAGACCCAGTACTTC. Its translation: CASSFEKTQYF.

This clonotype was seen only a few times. Here the CDR3 DNA reads TGCAGCTCTCCGGGACTAGCGGGTTTAGATGGTACAGATACGCAGTATTTT. Translation gives CSSPGLAGLDGTDTQYF. The V call is TRBV29-1, the J call TRBJ2-3, with 12 bases lining up with TRBD2. Germline V CDR1 and CDR2: SQVTM, ANQGSEA. The CDR3 is 17 amino acids. The ends lost 8 bases at V and 3 bases at J; junction bases unmatched: 15.

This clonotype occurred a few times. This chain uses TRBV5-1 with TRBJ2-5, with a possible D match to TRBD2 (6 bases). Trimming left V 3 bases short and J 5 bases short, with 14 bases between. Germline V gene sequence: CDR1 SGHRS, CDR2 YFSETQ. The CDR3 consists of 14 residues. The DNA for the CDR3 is TGCGCCAGCAGCTCCCGGTCCCTAGCGGAGACCCAGTACTTC. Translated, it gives CASSSRSLAETQYF.

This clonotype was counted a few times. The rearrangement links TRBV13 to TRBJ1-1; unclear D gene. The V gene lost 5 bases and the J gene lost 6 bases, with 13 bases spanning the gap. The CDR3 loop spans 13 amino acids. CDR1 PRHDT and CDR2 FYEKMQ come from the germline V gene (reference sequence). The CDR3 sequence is CASSVHSVAEAFF. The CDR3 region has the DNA TGTGCCAGCAGCGTCCATAGTGTCGCTGAAGCTTTCTTT.

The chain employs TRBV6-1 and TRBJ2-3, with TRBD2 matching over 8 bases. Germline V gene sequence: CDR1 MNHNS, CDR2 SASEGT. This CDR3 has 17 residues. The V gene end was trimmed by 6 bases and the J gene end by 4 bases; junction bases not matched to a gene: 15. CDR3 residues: CASRTGLALSGADTQYF. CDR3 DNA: TGTGCCAGCAGAACCGGACTAGCTCTATCTGGAGCAGATACGCAGTATTTT.

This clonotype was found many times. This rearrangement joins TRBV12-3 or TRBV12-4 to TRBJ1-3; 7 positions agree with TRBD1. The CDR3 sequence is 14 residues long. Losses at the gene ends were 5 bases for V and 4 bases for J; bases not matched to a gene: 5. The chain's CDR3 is CASSRQGAGNTIYF. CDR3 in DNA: TGTGCCAGCAGTCGACAGGGAGCGGGAAACACCATATATTTT.